Below are 13 T cell receptor beta chains sequenced from a single sample in a study of blood T cell repertoires in COVID-19. Here immunoSEQ multiplex PCR was the method, and the copy in TCRdb shows in-frame clones only, minus some. Among more than 95,000 clones listed, roughly 90% were seen once. The sequencing sample was made of peripheral blood. These receptors were collected from a woman aged 55-69 years with acute or convalescent COVID-19.

This chain connects TRBV29-1 to TRBJ1-3; 9 bases fit TRBD1. V lost 1 base, J lost 4 bases, and 8 bases stayed unmatched. The V gene's germline CDR1 is SQVTM and CDR2 ANQGSEA. The CDR3 has 16 amino acids. CDR3: CSVEVTTGGIGNTIYF. The CDR3 DNA reads TGCAGCGTTGAAGTGACTACAGGGGGCATAGGAAACACCATATATTTT.

This sequence joins TRBV29-1 and TRBJ1-1, with a tentative D call TRBD1 (5 bases). The CDR3 runs to 12 residues. With 3 bases removed from V and 0 bases from J, the gap between germline ends came to 5 bases. Germline loops: CDR1 SQVTM, CDR2 ANQGSEA. CDR3 bases: TGCAGCGTTGACAGGGTGAACACTGAAGCTTTCTTT. Amino acids: CSVDRVNTEAFF.

V and J are TRBV10-1 and TRBJ2-5; 7 bases align to TRBD2. CDR3 size: 14 residues. Germline V CDR1 and CDR2: WNHNN, SYGVQD (reference sequence). V lost 0 bases, J lost 3 bases, and 1 base stayed unmatched. Here the CDR3 reads CASSESAGEETQYF. CDR3 DNA sequence: TGCGCCAGCAGTGAGTCCGCGGGAGAAGAGACCCAGTACTTC.

With regard to this clone: This sample includes further DNA sequences coding for the same CDR3. The rearrangement links TRBV19 to TRBJ1-6, with D perhaps TRBD1 (6 bases). The CDR3 has 12 residues. Germline CDR1 LNHDA, CDR2 SQIVND (reference sequence). V lost 4 bases, J lost 9 bases, and 7 bases lay in between. CDR3 DNA: TGTGCCAGTAGTACAGGGGTTTCACCCCTCCACTTT. As protein: CASSTGVSPLHF.

This chain connects TRBV6-5 to TRBJ1-2, with D tentatively TRBD1 (5 bases). V shed 7 bases and J shed 8 bases, with 17 bases lying between them. The germline CDR1 and CDR2 sequences are MNHEY and SVGAGI. The CDR3 totals 13 residues. The CDR3 sequence: CASTNGGGGGYTF. CDR3 nucleotides: TGTGCCAGCACCAACGGGGGAGGAGGGGGCTACACCTTC.

V is TRBV5-1 and J is TRBJ2-1; a weak D match, TRBD1 (7 bases). There are 13 residues in the CDR3. V gave up 3 bases and J gave up 8 bases, with 12 bases separating them. Germline CDR1 and CDR2: SGHRS and YFSETQ. The DNA of the CDR3 is TGCGCCAGCAGCTCCCAGGGGGGTGATGAGCAGTTCTTC. Residues: CASSSQGGDEQFF.

The chain has TRBV24-1 and TRBJ1-3; D is ambiguous. Germline V gene lookup returns CDR1 KGHDR and CDR2 SFDVKD. Deletions cut 3 bases from V and 0 bases from J, with 8 bases between. This CDR3 comprises 15 residues. The CDR3 region is CATSDGSVSGNTIYF. CDR3 sequence (DNA): TGTGCCACCAGTGATGGGAGTGTCTCTGGAAACACCATATATTTT.

The J gene is TRBJ1-2, the V gene TRBV29-1; maybe TRBD1 (5 bases). Deletions cut 4 bases from V and 4 bases from J, with 10 bases between. The CDR3 loop spans 12 amino acids. The germline gives CDR1 SQVTM, CDR2 ANQGSEA. CDR3 sequence (DNA): TGCAGCGTTGTTGCAGGGCCCTATGGCTACACCTTC. Its translation is CSVVAGPYGYTF.

The chain is built from TRBV29-1 and TRBJ2-7, with D possibly being TRBD2 (6 bases). Trimming shortened V by 4 bases and J by 6 bases, and 19 bases separated the two germline ends. CDR3 size: 14 residues. Germline CDR1 reads SQVTM; CDR2 reads ANQGSEA. DNA of the CDR3: TGCAGCGTTGTGGTCGGCGGGGTGGCAAGCGAGCAGTACTTC. It yields the protein CSVVVGGVASEQYF.

The V call is TRBV19, the J call TRBJ1-4; D not resolved. The CDR3 is made up of 19 amino acids. In germline, CDR1 is LNHDA, CDR2 SQIVND (reference sequence). V was pared by 1 base and J by 10 bases, with 28 bases between. Here the CDR3 DNA reads TGTGCCAGTAGTATAGGAGGCGGTTTATTCGTGGACCGAAGCGGAAAACTGTTTTTT. It specifies CASSIGGGLFVDRSGKLFF.

The chain links TRBV11-1 to TRBJ2-7, with 8 bases matching TRBD2. Trimming removed 3 bases from V and 6 bases from J; junction bases left unmatched: 4. CDR1 is SGHAT and CDR2 is FQDESV in the germline V gene (reference sequence). This CDR3 comprises 13 residues. The CDR3: CASSLGAGVEQYF. For the CDR3, the DNA is TGTGCCAGCAGCTTGGGAGCGGGAGTCGAGCAGTACTTC.

The rearrangement joins TRBV12-3 or TRBV12-4 to TRBJ2-4, with TRBD2 identical over 9 bases. Unmatched junction bases numbered 2, after V lost 7 bases and J lost 7 bases. The CDR3 is made up of 12 amino acids. The CDR3 DNA reads TGTGCCAGCAAGGCGGGAGGGAACATTCAGTACTTC. Its protein is CASKAGGNIQYF.

The chain uses TRBV5-4 and TRBJ2-4, with 12 bases identical to TRBD2. This CDR3 has 16 amino acids. After removal of 0 bases from V and 7 bases from J, the junction contained 5 bases not matched to a gene. Germline CDR1 and CDR2: SGHNT and YYREEE (reference sequence). CDR3 amino acids: CASSLVPSGRGNIQYF. Written as DNA, the CDR3 is TGTGCCAGCAGCTTGGTACCTAGCGGGAGGGGTAACATTCAGTACTTC.